There are a few counts of the clone carrying this T cell receptor (beta chain). The antigen remains unidentified. The sample comes from a study of T cell repertoires in cytomegalovirus infection. Background on the study: CMV infection and matching HLA type were both indicated by public TCR beta signatures. Whole-study results and caveats: People with CMV and the relevant HLA were identified by cumulative public TCR beta family frequency. HLA-C-restricted CMV clonotypes gave the most frequent clonotype in two of eight donors.

CDR1 and CDR2 from the germline V gene are MNHEY and SVGEGT. Unmatched junction bases numbered 11, after V lost 5 bases and J lost 0 bases. The CDR3 spans 19 residues. One entry per CDR3 protein results from TCRdb running MiXCR on the reads. The data contain around 450,000 distinct CDR3 sequences, approximately 31% of them seen just once; the ten biggest clones take up roughly 13%. The chain links TRBV6-2 or TRBV6-3 to TRBJ2-4; TRBD1 matches 12 bases. The receptor's source is a human donor in good health (CMV status not recorded). Some clones in this sample may be carry-over from other donors' samples. Sequenced: PBMCs. Here the CDR3 DNA reads TGTGCCAGCAGTACGGGGACAGGGGGCGTCAGTGGAGCCAAAAACATTCAGTACTTC. This encodes CASSTGTGGVSGAKNIQYF.